Listed here are 8 T cell receptor beta chains from one sample, sequenced in a study of blood T cell repertoires in COVID-19. TCRdb's table, derived via immunoSEQ multiplex PCR, lists solely in-frame clones and lacks some. Here the sample spans around 240,000 clones, approximately 82% being singletons. Material for sequencing was peripheral blood. These receptors originate from a woman aged 40 to 55 who had recovered from COVID-19.

The chain has TRBV28 and TRBJ1-2; 10 bases match TRBD1. This CDR3 spans 18 amino acids. V gave up 4 bases and J gave up 6 bases; unmatched junction bases: 17. Per germline, CDR1 MDHEN and CDR2 SYDVKM. The CDR3 spells CASSSEPRDRGRTNGYTF. DNA for the CDR3: TGTGCCAGCAGTTCGGAACCCCGGGACAGGGGACGAACGAATGGCTACACCTTC.

The table lists this clone with a few counts. This chain uses TRBV10-2 with TRBJ1-5, with 11 nucleotides matching TRBD1. This CDR3 has 14 amino acids. The trim removed 7 bases at V and 6 bases at J, leaving 5 bases unmatched. Per the germline V gene, CDR1 is WSHSY and CDR2 is SAAADI. The CDR3 DNA follows: TGCGCCAGCACCGGACAGGGGGCGAGTCAGCCCCAGCATTTT. As protein: CASTGQGASQPQHF.

The CDR3 sequence is CASSTSAGQGIEQYF. CDR3 sequence (DNA): TGTGCCAGTAGTACTTCGGCCGGACAGGGGATCGAGCAGTACTTC. The rearrangement uses TRBV19 and TRBJ2-7, with 9 nucleotides matching TRBD1. CDR1 is LNHDA, CDR2 SQIVND, per germline (reference sequence). The junction had 10 bases not matched to a gene; V was cut back by 4 bases and J by 6 bases. The CDR3 totals 15 residues.

The gene calls are TRBV30 and TRBJ1-2, with D maybe TRBD1 (6 bases). The germline gives CDR1 GTSNPN, CDR2 SVGIG (reference sequence). V was trimmed by 3 bases and J by 3 bases, leaving 17 bases between them. This CDR3 is 15 amino acids long. CDR3 nucleotide sequence: TGTGCCTGGAGGATAAGTCCAGGGGCCTACTATGGCTACACCTTC. It codes for CAWRISPGAYYGYTF.

This clone was picked up a small number of times. The V and J genes are TRBV5-4 and TRBJ1-2; maybe TRBD1 (6 bases). The CDR3 loop spans 14 amino acids. V lost 0 bases and J 4 bases, leaving 10 bases between the germline ends. Germline-derived CDR1 and CDR2 are SGHNT and YYREEE (reference sequence). The CDR3 DNA follows: TGTGCCAGCAGCTTGGACAGGGAACGCTATGGCTACACCTTC. It encodes CASSLDRERYGYTF.

The chain couples TRBV7-9 to TRBJ1-6; D gene unclear. The CDR3 loop spans 12 amino acids. From germline, CDR1 is SEHNR and CDR2 FQNEAQ (reference sequence). The V gene lost 11 bases and the J gene lost 6 bases, with 11 bases spanning the gap. CDR3 nucleotide sequence: TGTGCCCTGGGAGGGTTTAATTCACCCCTCCACTTT. It translates to CALGGFNSPLHF.

J is TRBJ2-5 and V is TRBV7-6, with D possibly TRBD1 on 5 matching bases. The CDR3 extends over 15 amino acids. The V end lost 1 base, the J end lost 5 bases, and 14 bases lay between the germline ends. The germline gives CDR1 SGHVS, CDR2 FNYEAQ. In nucleotides, the CDR3 is TGTGCCAGCAGCTTAGTTACAGGTTGGCGGGAGACCCAGTACTTC. Translated: CASSLVTGWRETQYF.

The rearrangement uses TRBV11-2 and TRBJ2-3; 8 bases align to TRBD2. V lost 3 bases and J lost 7; bases outside the gene matches: 12. The CDR3 totals 16 residues. Germline V lookup: CDR1 SGHAT, CDR2 FQNNGV. This chain's CDR3 is CASSFLPGGAEHTQYF. The CDR3 DNA sequence: TGTGCCAGCAGCTTTCTTCCCGGGGGGGCTGAACATACGCAGTATTTT.